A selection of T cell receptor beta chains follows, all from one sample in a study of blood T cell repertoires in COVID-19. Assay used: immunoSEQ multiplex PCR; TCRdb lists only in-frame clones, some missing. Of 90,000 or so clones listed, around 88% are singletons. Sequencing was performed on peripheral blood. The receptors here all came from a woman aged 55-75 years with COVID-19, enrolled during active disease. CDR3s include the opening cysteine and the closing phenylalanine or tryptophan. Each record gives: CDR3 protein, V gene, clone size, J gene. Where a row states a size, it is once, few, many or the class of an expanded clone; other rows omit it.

CDR3: CASSLMADRGEQYF
V: TRBV5-1
size: .
J: TRBJ2-7

CDR3: CASSWGQGVWSPLHF
V: TRBV7-9
size: .
J: TRBJ1-6

CDR3: CASSILASGNYEQYF
V: TRBV19
size: .
J: TRBJ2-7

CDR3: CASSERTTTDTQYF
V: TRBV7-8
size: .
J: TRBJ2-3

CDR3: CASSTGWATNEKLFF
V: TRBV5-1
size: once
J: TRBJ1-4

CDR3: CASSLQMTGQGSKLFF
V: TRBV3-1/TRBV3-2
size: .
J: TRBJ1-4

CDR3: CASSYQYRDSEYF
V: TRBV6-2/TRBV6-3
size: .
J: TRBJ2-7

CDR3: CASSDNWGEQSYEQYF
V: TRBV9
size: .
J: TRBJ2-7

CDR3: CASSQVTGVSYEQYF
V: TRBV4-1
size: .
J: TRBJ2-7

CDR3: CASSALGTRPEYF
V: TRBV9
size: .
J: TRBJ2-3

CDR3: CASSPVPAGRMDEQYF
V: TRBV18
size: once
J: TRBJ2-7

CDR3: CASSLLSITEAFF
V: TRBV5-5
size: few
J: TRBJ1-1

CDR3: CASSYSTDRGRNGYTF
V: TRBV6-5
size: .
J: TRBJ1-2

CDR3: CASSNGNEQFF
V: TRBV6-6
size: .
J: TRBJ2-1

CDR3: CASSKQGLNTEAFF
V: TRBV7-8
size: .
J: TRBJ1-1

CDR3: CRTSTHTEAFF
V: TRBV20-1
size: .
J: TRBJ1-1

CDR3: CASSEHRTGGNQPQHF
V: TRBV6-1
size: .
J: TRBJ1-5

CDR3: CASSLVEAAYNEQFF
V: TRBV7-2
size: .
J: TRBJ2-1

CDR3: CASRRQQGSTEAFF
V: TRBV6-5
size: .
J: TRBJ1-1

CDR3: CASSFGRARGTETQYF
V: TRBV11-2
size: .
J: TRBJ2-5

CDR3: CASSQWDRETQYF
V: TRBV4-1
size: .
J: TRBJ2-5

CDR3: CASSFFGTGDLYGYTF
V: TRBV7-9
size: .
J: TRBJ1-2

CDR3: CASSAPDRGGEKLFF
V: TRBV27
size: once
J: TRBJ1-4

CDR3: CASRAPGQSYEQYF
V: TRBV5-1
size: .
J: TRBJ2-7

CDR3: CASRGRDRDSGTEAFF
V: TRBV12-2
size: .
J: TRBJ1-1

CDR3: CASSYPGTGKAHEQYF
V: TRBV7-2
size: .
J: TRBJ2-7

CDR3: CASSLWQGGEDEAFF
V: TRBV5-1
size: .
J: TRBJ1-1

CDR3: CASSPYKGVSGNTIYF
V: TRBV18
size: .
J: TRBJ1-3

CDR3: CASSLRQGGFTEKLFF
V: TRBV7-9
size: .
J: TRBJ1-4

CDR3: CASSHPQRTGGKADTQYF
V: TRBV3-1/TRBV3-2
size: once
J: TRBJ2-3

CDR3: CASSQDYPGLAGGIVGGYTQYF
V: TRBV4-2
size: .
J: TRBJ2-3

CDR3: CASRPTGLGYTF
V: TRBV6-1
size: .
J: TRBJ1-2